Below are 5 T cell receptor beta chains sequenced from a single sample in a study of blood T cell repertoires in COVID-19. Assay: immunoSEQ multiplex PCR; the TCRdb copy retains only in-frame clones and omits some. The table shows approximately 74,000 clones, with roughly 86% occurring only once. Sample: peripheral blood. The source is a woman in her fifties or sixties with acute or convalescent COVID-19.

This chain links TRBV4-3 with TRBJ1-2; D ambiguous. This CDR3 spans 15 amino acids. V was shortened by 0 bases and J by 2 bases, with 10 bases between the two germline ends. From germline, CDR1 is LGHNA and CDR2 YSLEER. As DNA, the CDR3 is TGCGCCAGCAGCCAAGATTACAACTACAACTATGGCTACACCTTC. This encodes CASSQDYNYNYGYTF.

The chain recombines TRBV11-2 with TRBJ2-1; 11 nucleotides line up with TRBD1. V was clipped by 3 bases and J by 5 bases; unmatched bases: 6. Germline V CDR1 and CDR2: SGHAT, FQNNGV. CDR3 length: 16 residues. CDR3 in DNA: TGTGCCAGCAGCTTGCGTGGGACAGGGGGGAACAATGAGCAGTTCTTC. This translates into CASSLRGTGGNNEQFF.

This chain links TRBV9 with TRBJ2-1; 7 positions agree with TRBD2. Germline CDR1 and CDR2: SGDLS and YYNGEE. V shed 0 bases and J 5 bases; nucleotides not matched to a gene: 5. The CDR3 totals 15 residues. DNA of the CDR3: TGTGCCAGCAGCGTAGATCCCCGGGGGGACAATGAGCAGTTCTTC. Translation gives CASSVDPRGDNEQFF.

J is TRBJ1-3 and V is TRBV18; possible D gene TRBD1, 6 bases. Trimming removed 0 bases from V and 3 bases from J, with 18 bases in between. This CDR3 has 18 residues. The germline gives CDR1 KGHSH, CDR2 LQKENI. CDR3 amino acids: CASSPPGVAQGFGNTIYF. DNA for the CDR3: TGTGCCAGCTCACCACCAGGCGTTGCACAGGGCTTTGGAAACACCATATATTTT.

The chain's CDR3 is CASTRVVYEQYF. In DNA, the CDR3 is TGTGCCAGTACCAGGGTTGTCTACGAGCAGTACTTC. The chain employs TRBV19 and TRBJ2-7; TRBD1 might be the D (5 bases). The V gene lost 7 bases and the J gene lost 3 bases, with 10 bases spanning the gap. Germline V lookup: CDR1 LNHDA, CDR2 SQIVND (reference sequence). The CDR3 runs to 12 residues. Supplemented by reference TRBV19 and TRBJ2-7, the full variable domain reads DGGITQSPKYLFRKEGQNVTLSCEQNLNHDAMYWYRQDPGQGLRLIYYSQIVNDFQKGDIAEGYSVSREKKESFPLTVTSAQKNPTAFYLCASTRVVYEQYFGPGTRLTVT.